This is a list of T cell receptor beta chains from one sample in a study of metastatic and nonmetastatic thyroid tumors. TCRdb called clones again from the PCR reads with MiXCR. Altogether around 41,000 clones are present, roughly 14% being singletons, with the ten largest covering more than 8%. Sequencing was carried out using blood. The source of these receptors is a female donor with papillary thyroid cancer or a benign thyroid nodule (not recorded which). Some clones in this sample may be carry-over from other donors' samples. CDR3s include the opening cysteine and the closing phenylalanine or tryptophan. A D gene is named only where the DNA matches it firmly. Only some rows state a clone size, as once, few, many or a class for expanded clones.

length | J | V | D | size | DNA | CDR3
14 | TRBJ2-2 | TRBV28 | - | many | TGTGCCAGCAGTTTATCGGGGAGGTCCGGGGAGCTGTTTTTT | CASSLSGRSGELFF
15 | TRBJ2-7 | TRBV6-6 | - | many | TGTGCCAGCAGTTACAGAGCAGTTTCTTCCTACGAGCAGTACTTC | CASSYRAVSSYEQYF
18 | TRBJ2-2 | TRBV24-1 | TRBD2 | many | TGTGCCACCAGTGATCTCCCTGGAGGTAGCGGGAGACCCGGGGAGCTGTTTTTT | CATSDLPGGSGRPGELFF
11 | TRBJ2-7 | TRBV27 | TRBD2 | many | TGTGCCAGCAGTTTGCGCGGGAGCTACTACTTC | CASSLRGSYYF
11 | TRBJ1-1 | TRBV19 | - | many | TGTGCCAGTAGTACGACTCTAGAAGCTTTCTTT | CASSTTLEAFF
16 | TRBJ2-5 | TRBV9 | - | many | TGTGCCAGCAGCGCCTCTCCCCAGGGGCGGCAAGAGACCCAGTACTTC | CASSASPQGRQETQYF
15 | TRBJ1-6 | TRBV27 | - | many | TGTGCCAGCAGTTTATCATGGGCAAATAATTCACCCCTCCACTTT | CASSLSWANNSPLHF
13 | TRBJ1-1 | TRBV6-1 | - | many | TGTGCCAGCCGTCAGTGGGCTAACAGGGAAGCTTTCTTT | CASRQWANREAFF
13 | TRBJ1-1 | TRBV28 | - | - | TGTGCCTGCGTCTTTCCCGGGACGGTTGATGCTTTCTTT | CACVFPGTVDAFF
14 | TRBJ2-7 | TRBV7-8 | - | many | TGTGCCAGCAGCTACCGGCAAAGTTCCTACGAGCAGTACTTC | CASSYRQSSYEQYF
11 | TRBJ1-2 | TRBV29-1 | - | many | TGCAGCGGGCGGGGGAACTATGGCTACACCTTC | CSGRGNYGYTF
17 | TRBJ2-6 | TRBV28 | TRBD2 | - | TGTGCCAGCACCCTTGATAGCGGGAGGCCTGGGGCCAACGTCCTGACTTTC | CASTLDSGRPGANVLTF
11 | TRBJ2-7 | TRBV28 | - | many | TGTGCCAGCAGTTTTCAATACGAGCAGTACTTC | CASSFQYEQYF
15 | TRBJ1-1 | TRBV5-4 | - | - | TGTGCCAGCAGCTTGGCCGCTGGGGACGACACTGAAGCTTTCTTT | CASSLAAGDDTEAFF
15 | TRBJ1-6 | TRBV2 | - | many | TGTGCCAGCAGTGAAGTAAGGGGGGTAGAGTCACCCCTCCACTTT | CASSEVRGVESPLHF
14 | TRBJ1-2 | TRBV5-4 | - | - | TGTGCCAGCAGCTTTGGCTCTAGCAGATATGGCTACACCTTC | CASSFGSSRYGYTF
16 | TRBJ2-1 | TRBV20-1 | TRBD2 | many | TGCAGTGCTAGAGGACTAGCGGGAGTTTCCTACAATGAGCAGTTCTTC | CSARGLAGVSYNEQFF
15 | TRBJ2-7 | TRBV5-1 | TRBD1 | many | TGCGCCAGCAGCCCGACCGGGACAGGGTACTACGAGCAGTACTTC | CASSPTGTGYYEQYF
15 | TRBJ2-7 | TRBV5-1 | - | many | TGCGCCAGCATTAAAGGGCCAGGGAGTTTCGAGGAGCAGTACTTC | CASIKGPGSFEEQYF
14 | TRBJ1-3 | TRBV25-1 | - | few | TGTGCCAGCAGTGAATGGGGGTCTGGAAACACCATATATTTT | CASSEWGSGNTIYF
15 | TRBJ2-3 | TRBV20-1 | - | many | TGCAGTGCATTGGGTAGCGGAAGGGGCACAGATACGCAGTATTTT | CSALGSGRGTDTQYF
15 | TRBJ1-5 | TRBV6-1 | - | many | TGTGCCAGCAGTCAACAGGGAAATAGCAATCAGCCCCAGCATTTT | CASSQQGNSNQPQHF
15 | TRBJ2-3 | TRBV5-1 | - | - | TGCGCCAGCAGCTTGGGTCAGGGGTTCACAGATACGCGGTATTTT | CASSLGQGFTDTRYF
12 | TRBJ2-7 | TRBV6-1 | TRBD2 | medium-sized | TGTGCCAGCAGCCCTGGGGGGGACGAGCAGTACTTC | CASSPGGDEQYF
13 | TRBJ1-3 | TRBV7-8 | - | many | TGTGCCAGCAGCCCGCGCCTCCCAACCACCATATATTTT | CASSPRLPTTIYF
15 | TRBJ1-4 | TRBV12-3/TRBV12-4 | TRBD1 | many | TGTGCCAGCAGTCCCGGACAGGGGAGGAATGAAAAACTGTTTTTT | CASSPGQGRNEKLFF
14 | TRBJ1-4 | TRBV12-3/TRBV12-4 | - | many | TGTGCCAGCAGTCCTATGGCCGGGGGTGAAAAACTGTTTTTT | CASSPMAGGEKLFF
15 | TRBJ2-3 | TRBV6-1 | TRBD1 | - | TGTGCCAGCAGCGTGGACAGGGTCCGATTAGATACGCAGTATTTT | CASSVDRVRLDTQYF
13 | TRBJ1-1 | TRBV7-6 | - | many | TGTGCCAGCAGCTCAACAGGGAACACTGAAGCTTTCTTT | CASSSTGNTEAFF
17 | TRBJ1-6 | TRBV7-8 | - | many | TGTGCCAGCAGCTTAGCGAGAATACCACATACTAATTCACCCCTCCACTTT | CASSLARIPHTNSPLHF
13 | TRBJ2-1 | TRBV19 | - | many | TGTGCCAGTAGTACGGGCTCCTACAATGAGCAGTTCTTC | CASSTGSYNEQFF
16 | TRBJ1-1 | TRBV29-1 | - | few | TGCAGCGGGATCGGGCCGCTCGGGGGGGTGAACACTGAAGCTTTCTTT | CSGIGPLGGVNTEAFF
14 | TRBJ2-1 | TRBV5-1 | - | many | TGCGCCAGCAGCTTGGAGGGAGTGGGCAATGAGCAGTTCTTC | CASSLEGVGNEQFF
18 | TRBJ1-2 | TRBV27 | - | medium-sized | TGTGCCAGCAGTTTATCGCTGGCGGCCTCAGGCCCCAACTATGGCTACACCTTC | CASSLSLAASGPNYGYTF
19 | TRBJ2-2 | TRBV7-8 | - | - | TGTGCCAGCAGCTTAGGGATCGGTCGGACAGCCCTCTTCACCGGGGAGCTGTTTTTT | CASSLGIGRTALFTGELFF
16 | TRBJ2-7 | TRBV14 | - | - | TGTGCCAGCAGCCCGTTTGTAACAGGTTGCTACGACGAGCAGTACTTC | CASSPFVTGCYDEQYF
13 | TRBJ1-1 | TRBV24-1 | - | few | TGTGCCACCAGTCAGGGGTCTAGCACTGAAGCTTTCTTT | CATSQGSSTEAFF
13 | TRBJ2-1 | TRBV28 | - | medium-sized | TGTGCCAGCCAAGACAACTCCTACAATGAGCAGTTCTTC | CASQDNSYNEQFF
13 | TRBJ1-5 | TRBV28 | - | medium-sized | TGTGCCAGCAGCCCCGGGGGCAATCAGCCCCAGCATTTT | CASSPGGNQPQHF
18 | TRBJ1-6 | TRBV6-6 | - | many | TGTGCCAGCAGTTATCCTCCGGGACAAACATCCTATAATTCACCCCTCCACTTT | CASSYPPGQTSYNSPLHF
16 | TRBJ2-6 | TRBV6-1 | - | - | TGTGCCAGCAGTGAAGGGTGTAGCTCTGGGGCCAACGTCCTGACTTTC | CASSEGCSSGANVLTF
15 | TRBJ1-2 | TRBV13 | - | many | TGTGCCAGCAGCTTAGATGGGGGGACTAACTATGGCTACACCTTC | CASSLDGGTNYGYTF
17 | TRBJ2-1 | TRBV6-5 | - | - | TGTGCCAGCAGTTACGGGACGCGGGCCATCAACACAGATACGCAGTTCTTC | CASSYGTRAINTDTQFF
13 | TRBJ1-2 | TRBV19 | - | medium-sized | TGTGCCAGTAGTATACCGCGGAACTATGGCTACACCTTC | CASSIPRNYGYTF
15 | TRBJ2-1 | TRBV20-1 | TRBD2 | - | TGCAGTGCTAGAGACTCTAGCGGATACTTCAATGAGCAGTTCTTC | CSARDSSGYFNEQFF
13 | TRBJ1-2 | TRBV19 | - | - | TGTGCCAGTTACCGGGGGTCAAACTATGGCTACAACTTC | CASYRGSNYGYNF
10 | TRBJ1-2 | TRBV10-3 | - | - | TGTGCCATCGGCGGGGGGGGCTACACCTTC | CAIGGGGYTF
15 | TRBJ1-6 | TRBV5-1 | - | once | TGCGCCAGCAGATCCGGCACCGGTAATAATTCACCCCTCCACTTT | CASRSGTGNNSPLHF
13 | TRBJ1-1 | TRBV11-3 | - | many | TGTGCCAGCAGCTTCGGACAAGGCACTGAAGCTTTCTTT | CASSFGQGTEAFF
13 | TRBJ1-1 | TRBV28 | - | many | TGTGCCTCCTACGGCAGGGAGGACACTGAAGCTTTCTTT | CASYGREDTEAFF
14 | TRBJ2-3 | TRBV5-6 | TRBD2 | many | TGTGCCAGCGGTAGCGGGAGGGCCTCAGATACGCAGTATTTT | CASGSGRASDTQYF
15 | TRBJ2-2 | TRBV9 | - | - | TGTGCCAGCAGCGTAGACGGGGCCGACACCGGGGAGCTGTTTTTT | CASSVDGADTGELFF
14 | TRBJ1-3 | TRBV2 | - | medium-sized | TGTGCCAGCAGTGAACAGGGCTCTGGAAACACCATATATTTT | CASSEQGSGNTIYF
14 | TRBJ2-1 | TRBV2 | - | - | TGTGCCAGCAGTGCGGACACGATTTACAATGAGCAGTTCTTC | CASSADTIYNEQFF
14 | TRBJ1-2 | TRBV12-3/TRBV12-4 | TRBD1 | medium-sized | TGTGCCAGCAGTTCGGACAGGGATAACTATGGCTACACCTTC | CASSSDRDNYGYTF
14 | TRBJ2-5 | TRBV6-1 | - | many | TGTGCCAGCAGCCCCGTCGGGAGAAAAGAGACCCAGTACTTC | CASSPVGRKETQYF